The 8 T cell receptor beta chains below come from one sample, sequenced in a study of blood T cell repertoires in COVID-19. Assay used: immunoSEQ multiplex PCR; TCRdb lists only in-frame clones, some missing. The top ten hold 10% to 13% of the sample, which has roughly 130,000 clones, 75% to 90% seen once. Sequencing input: peripheral blood. These TCRs come from a man in his sixties with active or convalescent COVID-19.

The rearrangement joins TRBV6-2 or TRBV6-3 to TRBJ2-1; maybe TRBD2 (6 bases). The CDR3 covers 17 residues. Trimming cost V 0 bases and J 0 bases, with 12 bases left between them. Germline assignment: CDR1 MNHEY and CDR2 SVGEGT. CDR3 protein: CASSYSVRDFSYNEQFF. CDR3 in DNA: TGTGCCAGCAGTTACTCCGTTCGGGACTTCTCCTACAATGAGCAGTTCTTC.

The chain carries TRBV3-1 (or the pseudogene TRBV3-2) and TRBJ1-2; D may be TRBD1 (6 bases). Germline CDR1 reads LGHDT; CDR2 reads YNNKEL (reference sequence). V lost 3 bases and J 6 bases, leaving 17 bases between the germline ends. The CDR3 runs 15 residues. CDR3: CASSQNAGVEHGYTF. The CDR3 DNA reads as TGTGCCAGCAGCCAGAACGCAGGGGTAGAGCATGGCTACACCTTC.

This clone was counted once. The V gene is TRBV2, the J gene TRBJ2-6, with a weak D call TRBD2 (6 bases). Germline lookup yields CDR1 SNHLY and CDR2 FYNNEI. This CDR3 is 17 amino acids long. V lost 2 bases to trimming and J lost 2 bases, with 13 bases between them. Here the CDR3 reads CASSESRRGAGANVLTF. In DNA, the CDR3 is TGTGCCAGCAGTGAATCTCGGAGGGGAGCTGGGGCCAACGTCCTGACTTTC.

The V call is TRBV2, the J call TRBJ2-3, with a tentative D call TRBD1 (6 bases). This CDR3 spans 14 amino acids. V was trimmed by 6 bases and J by 2 bases, leaving 12 bases between them. Germline V CDR1 and CDR2: SNHLY, FYNNEI. Here the CDR3 DNA reads TGTGCCAGCAGACCGGGACACCTCACAGATACGCAGTATTTT. Its translation: CASRPGHLTDTQYF. The full variable domain, its missing parts supplied by reference TRBV2 and TRBJ2-3, is EPEVTQTPSHQVTQMGQEVILRCVPISNHLYFYWYRQILGQKVEFLVSFYNNEISEKSEIFDDQFSVERPDGSNFTLKIRSTKLEDSAMYFCASRPGHLTDTQYFGPGTRLTVL.

The chain joins TRBV4-1 to TRBJ1-5; tentatively, D is TRBD1 (6 bases). The CDR3 spans 15 residues. From germline, CDR1 is MGHRA and CDR2 YSYEKL. Deletions cut 1 base from V and 1 base from J, with 8 bases between. In DNA form, the CDR3 reads TGCGCCAGCAGCCAAGCGGACAGAAGCAATCAGCCCCAGCATTTT. This sequence encodes CASSQADRSNQPQHF.

This chain links TRBV4-1 with TRBJ2-1, with D possibly being TRBD2 (6 bases). The V end was cut by 5 bases, the J end by 4 bases, with 12 bases between. The CDR3 has 14 residues. CDR1 and CDR2 (germline): MGHRA, YSYEKL. The CDR3 coding sequence is TGCGCCAGCAGCAAAAGGGAGGATTACAATGAGCAGTTCTTC. This translates into CASSKREDYNEQFF.

The V gene is TRBV7-9, the J gene TRBJ2-7; maybe TRBD1 (5 bases). The CDR3 spans 17 residues. The V and J ends lost 4 bases and 2 bases respectively, with 21 bases between them. Germline values: CDR1 SEHNR, CDR2 FQNEAQ (reference sequence). The CDR3 here is CASSSAAGHAGTYEQYF. CDR3 sequence (DNA): TGTGCCAGCAGCTCCGCTGCAGGACACGCAGGCACCTACGAGCAGTACTTC.

This chain uses TRBV2 with TRBJ2-1, with D possibly matching TRBD1 (6 bases). The germline V gene encodes CDR1 SNHLY and CDR2 FYNNEI. Trimming stripped 6 bases from V and 7 bases from J, with 16 bases between. This CDR3 has 14 amino acids. The CDR3 sequence: CASRKIRTENEQFF. In DNA form, the CDR3 reads TGTGCCAGCAGAAAAATCCGGACAGAGAATGAGCAGTTCTTC.